These 28 T cell receptor beta chains were all obtained from the same sample, sequenced in a study of blood T cell repertoires in COVID-19. The repertoire was sequenced with immunoSEQ multiplex PCR; TCRdb's copy has only in-frame clones and lacks some. The data contain fewer than 350,000 clones, 81% of them singletons. Sequencing was carried out using peripheral blood. Every receptor here comes from a woman aged 55-69 years with active or convalescent COVID-19.

This clone was seen only once. This chain links TRBV21-1 with TRBJ2-2; TRBD2, the table's D call, lacks a check against the DNA. TRBV21-1 counts as a pseudogene. The CDR3 sequence is 13 residues long. The CDR3, as DNA: TGTGCCAGCAGCAAGAATCTGAGCGGGGAGCTGTTTTTT. It encodes CASSKNLSGELFF.

This chain links TRBV15 with TRBJ1-6; D is unclear. CDR3 length: 17 residues. Germline V gives CDR1 LNHNV, CDR2 YYDKDF (reference sequence). Between the trimmed V and J ends, which lost 0 bases and 10 bases, there was a span of 19 bases. The CDR3 loop reads CATSRDNPAAGGSPLHF. CDR3 nucleotide sequence: TGTGCCACCAGCAGAGATAACCCGGCAGCGGGAGGGTCACCCCTCCACTTT.

The genes are TRBV11-3 and TRBJ1-3; D perhaps matches TRBD1 (5 bases). The CDR3 has 15 residues. V was cut by 3 bases and J by 0 bases, with 9 bases left in between. Germline V gives CDR1 SGHNT, CDR2 YENEEA. The CDR3 DNA follows: TGTGCCAGCAGCTTCGACAGTGGCTCTGGAAACACCATATATTTT. Its protein is CASSFDSGSGNTIYF.

The chain links TRBV7-3 to TRBJ1-1; possibly TRBD1 for D (5 bases). This CDR3 has 14 residues. The germline V gene has CDR1 SGHTA and CDR2 FQGTGA. The ends were cut back, 6 bases at V and 2 bases at J, with 13 bases in the middle. In DNA, the CDR3 is TGTGCCAGCAGTCCGACAGCCTTCAACACTGAAGCTTTCTTT. Protein product: CASSPTAFNTEAFF.

The chain joins TRBV6-2 or TRBV6-3 to TRBJ1-1, with a weak D call TRBD1 (5 bases). CDR3 length equals 15 residues. Germline V CDR1 and CDR2: MNHEY, SVGEGT. The germline V and J ends were trimmed by 5 bases and 6 bases, with 19 bases remaining between them. As DNA, the CDR3 is TGTGCCAGCAGTACCATCGACAGATTACGTCCTGAAGCTTTCTTT. As protein: CASSTIDRLRPEAFF.

This clone was recorded a few times. The rearrangement links TRBV6-2 or TRBV6-3 to TRBJ1-5; no reliable D call. This CDR3 contains 15 residues. In germline, CDR1 is MNHEY, CDR2 SVGEGT. Trimming stripped 2 bases from V and 5 bases from J, with 13 bases between. CDR3 region: CASSYSAGGYQPQHF. The CDR3, as DNA: TGTGCCAGCAGTTACAGCGCGGGAGGGTATCAGCCCCAGCATTTT.

V gene TRBV4-1 combines with J gene TRBJ1-2; perhaps TRBD1 as D (5 bases). The CDR3 has 15 amino acids. The V and J ends lost 1 base and 4 bases respectively, with 13 bases between them. Per germline, CDR1 MGHRA and CDR2 YSYEKL. The CDR3 DNA is TGCGCCAGCAGCCAAGTTCAGGGTAGTGGCTATGGCTACACCTTC. Protein: CASSQVQGSGYGYTF.

There are a few counts of this clone. The J gene is TRBJ2-7, the V gene TRBV4-2, with D maybe TRBD2 (5 bases). The germline V and J ends were trimmed by 2 bases and 4 bases, with 21 bases remaining between them. Germline V gene sequence: CDR1 LGHNA, CDR2 YNFKEQ. The CDR3 consists of 17 residues. For the CDR3, the DNA is TGTGCCAGCAGCCAACCCACTGCCTCGGGGAAGGGTTACGAGCAGTACTTC. Protein product: CASSQPTASGKGYEQYF.

This rearrangement joins TRBV2 to TRBJ2-1; 8 positions match TRBD2. CDR3 length: 14 residues. The germline CDR1 and CDR2 sequences are SNHLY and FYNNEI. The junction had 8 bases not matched to a gene; V was cut back by 8 bases and J by 5 bases. Written as DNA, the CDR3 is TGTGCCAGCCGACTAGCGCGAGGGAACAATGAGCAGTTCTTC. Its protein product is CASRLARGNNEQFF.

This chain joins TRBV6-5 and TRBJ2-1, with TRBD2 identical over 12 bases. CDR1 and CDR2 from the germline V gene are MNHEY and SVGAGI. The CDR3 sequence is 15 residues long. Trimming took 6 bases from V and 8 from J; bases not matched to a gene: 8. CDR3 sequence (DNA): TGTGCCAGCAGGCAAGCTAGCGGGGGGGCCCATGAGCAGTTCTTC. As protein: CASRQASGGAHEQFF.

The chain links TRBV6-2 or TRBV6-3 to TRBJ1-1; TRBD1 matches at 8 bases. This CDR3 comprises 14 residues. CDR1 and CDR2 (germline): MNHEY, SVGEGT. The junction had 6 bases not matched to a gene; V was cut back by 5 bases and J by 4 bases. As DNA, the CDR3 is TGTGCCAGCAGTAATGACAGGGGAGGCACTGAAGCTTTCTTT. Its translation: CASSNDRGGTEAFF.

This clone was found once. V usage is TRBV30 and J usage is TRBJ2-3; tentatively, D is TRBD2 (6 bases). V dropped 6 bases and J dropped 0 bases, with 10 bases sitting between them. The CDR3 is 13 amino acids. The germline gives CDR1 GTSNPN, CDR2 SVGIG (reference sequence). The CDR3: CACTSGSTDTQYF. The CDR3 bases are TGTGCCTGTACAAGCGGGAGCACAGATACGCAGTATTTT.

The CDR3: CAISGGGTEAFF. The CDR3 DNA reads as TGTGCCATCAGTGGTGGAGGCACTGAAGCTTTCTTT. The gene calls are TRBV10-3 and TRBJ1-1; D is unclear. The CDR3 runs 12 residues. V was shortened by 4 bases and J by 4 bases, with 7 bases between the two germline ends. Germline V lookup: CDR1 ENHRY, CDR2 SYGVKD.

The chain carries TRBV7-2 and TRBJ1-4; TRBD1 matches at 7 bases. Trimming at V came to 5 bases and at J to 5 bases, leaving 14 bases not matched to a gene. CDR1 and CDR2 from the germline V gene are SGHTA and FQGNSA. CDR3 length: 17 amino acids. This chain's CDR3 is CASSLSGRGALNEKLFF. The CDR3 DNA is TGTGCCAGCAGCCTCAGTGGCAGGGGGGCCTTAAATGAAAAACTGTTTTTT.

CDR3 sequence: CATSRDSGGEQFF. In nucleotides, the CDR3 is TGTGCCACCAGCAGAGATAGTGGAGGCGAGCAGTTCTTC. The chain joins TRBV15 to TRBJ2-1, with D perhaps matching TRBD2 (5 bases). V lost 0 bases and J 10 bases, leaving 10 bases between the germline ends. CDR3 length: 13 residues. Germline CDR1 reads LNHNV; CDR2 reads YYDKDF (reference sequence).

The chain recombines TRBV6-6 with TRBJ1-5, with a tentative D call TRBD1 (6 bases). This CDR3 region has 15 residues. Per germline, CDR1 MNHNY and CDR2 SVGAGI (reference sequence). Deletions cut 5 bases from V and 3 bases from J, with 14 bases between. CDR3 in DNA: TGTGCCAGCAGTCACGAAGCAGGGGCCAATCAGCCCCAGCATTTT. Translating gives CASSHEAGANQPQHF.

This chain links TRBV2 with TRBJ1-2; 7 bases map to TRBD1. The CDR3 totals 16 residues. In germline, CDR1 is SNHLY, CDR2 FYNNEI. With V trimmed by 3 bases and J by 7 bases, 14 bases remained unmatched. The CDR3 sequence is CASSDHSLGTVSGYTF. DNA for the CDR3: TGTGCCAGCAGTGATCACTCCCTAGGGACAGTTAGTGGCTACACCTTC.

The chain is built from TRBV11-2 and TRBJ1-1, with D possibly TRBD1 on 5 matching bases. Germline V gene sequence: CDR1 SGHAT, CDR2 FQNNGV. V lost 4 bases and J 6 bases, leaving 15 bases between the germline ends. The CDR3 consists of 14 residues. CDR3 coding DNA: TGTGCCAGCAGCTCACAACAGGAGATGCCTGAAGCTTTCTTT. Residues: CASSSQQEMPEAFF.

This chain uses TRBV15 with TRBJ1-4; TRBD1 aligns across 7 bases. Unmatched junction bases numbered 11, after V lost 5 bases and J lost 5 bases. The CDR3 extends over 16 amino acids. Germline V CDR1 and CDR2: LNHNV, YYDKDF (reference sequence). For the CDR3, the DNA is TGTGCCACCAGCGCTCGCACCGGGACAGCGAATGAAAAACTGTTTTTT. This encodes CATSARTGTANEKLFF.

V and J are TRBV12-5 and TRBJ1-1, with 9 positions matching TRBD1. CDR3 size: 16 residues. V lost 6 bases and J lost 0; bases outside the gene matches: 8. Per the germline V gene, CDR1 is LGHNT and CDR2 is FRNRAP. CDR3 sequence reads: CASGPGTGKMNTEAFF. The CDR3 DNA reads as TGTGCTAGTGGCCCCGGGACAGGGAAAATGAACACTGAAGCTTTCTTT.

The chain combines TRBV6-5 with TRBJ1-5; the match to TRBD1 covers 8 bases. V gave up 6 bases and J gave up 2 bases; unmatched junction bases: 6. The V gene's germline CDR1 is MNHEY and CDR2 SVGAGI. CDR3 length: 15 residues. Written as DNA, the CDR3 is TGTGCCAGCAGCGACGAGGGACAGGGCAATCAGCCCCAGCATTTT. This gives the protein CASSDEGQGNQPQHF.

The chain combines TRBV18 with TRBJ1-4; no clear D gene. The V end lost 2 bases, the J end lost 8 bases, and 12 bases lay between the germline ends. CDR3 length equals 14 residues. Germline V CDR1 and CDR2: KGHSH, LQKENI. In DNA, the CDR3 is TGTGCCAGCTCACCATTTACGGGAAAGGAAAAACTGTTTTTT. Its protein is CASSPFTGKEKLFF.

The chain recombines TRBV2 with TRBJ2-5; the match to TRBD2 covers 9 bases. The length of the CDR3 is 15 residues. Trimming cost V 11 bases and J 4 bases; bases outside gene matches: 14. Germline values: CDR1 SNHLY, CDR2 FYNNEI. Here the CDR3 DNA reads TGTGCCGGGCTCTACTCAGCGGGGGGACGAGAGACCCAGTACTTC. It specifies CAGLYSAGGRETQYF.

This clone turned up a few times. The chain employs TRBV2 and TRBJ2-7; TRBD2 is a possible D gene (6 bases). Germline lookup yields CDR1 SNHLY and CDR2 FYNNEI. The CDR3 is 15 amino acids. V shed 3 bases and J shed 1 base, with 13 bases lying between them. The CDR3, as DNA: TGTGCCAGCAGTGATGGGGGGAGAAGGTCCTACGAGCAGTACTTC. Protein product: CASSDGGRRSYEQYF.

This clone was detected once. The chain has TRBV7-9 and TRBJ1-3; no clear D gene. This CDR3 contains 14 residues. V lost 5 bases and J 3 bases, leaving 11 bases between the germline ends. Germline V lookup: CDR1 SEHNR, CDR2 FQNEAQ (reference sequence). The CDR3 here is CASSPNGNGNTIYF. The CDR3 bases are TGTGCCAGCAGCCCGAACGGTAATGGAAACACCATATATTTT.

This clone was seen more than once but under ten times. The chain links TRBV5-1 to TRBJ2-7; D remains ambiguous. V was cut by 0 bases and J by 4 bases, with 11 bases left in between. Germline CDR1 reads SGHRS; CDR2 reads YFSETQ. CDR3 size: 14 residues. The CDR3 is CASSLAGPIYEQYF. In DNA, the CDR3 is TGCGCCAGCAGCTTGGCAGGCCCCATATACGAGCAGTACTTC. Full variable domain (remainder filled in from reference TRBV5-1 and TRBJ2-7): KAGVTQTPRYLIKTRGQQVTLSCSPISGHRSVSWYQQTPGQGLQFLFEYFSETQRNKGNFPGRFSGRQFSNSRSEMNVSTLELGDSALYLCASSLAGPIYEQYFGPGTRLTVT.

This rearrangement joins TRBV4-2 to TRBJ2-7, with unresolved D. The CDR3 loop spans 14 amino acids. V lost 1 base, J lost 2 bases, and 9 bases lay in between. Germline loops: CDR1 LGHNA, CDR2 YNFKEQ. In DNA, the CDR3 is TGTGCCAGCAGCCAAGCTAGGCATCCCTACGAGCAGTACTTC. This gives the protein CASSQARHPYEQYF.

The V and J genes are TRBV4-1 and TRBJ2-5, with TRBD2 identical over 9 bases. V was pared by 2 bases and J by 5 bases, with 6 bases of the junction left unmatched. Germline lookup yields CDR1 MGHRA and CDR2 YSYEKL. This CDR3 has 15 residues. The chain's CDR3 is CASSQRRGGPETQYF. The CDR3 DNA is TGCGCCAGCAGCCAACGGCGGGGGGGCCCCGAGACCCAGTACTTC.